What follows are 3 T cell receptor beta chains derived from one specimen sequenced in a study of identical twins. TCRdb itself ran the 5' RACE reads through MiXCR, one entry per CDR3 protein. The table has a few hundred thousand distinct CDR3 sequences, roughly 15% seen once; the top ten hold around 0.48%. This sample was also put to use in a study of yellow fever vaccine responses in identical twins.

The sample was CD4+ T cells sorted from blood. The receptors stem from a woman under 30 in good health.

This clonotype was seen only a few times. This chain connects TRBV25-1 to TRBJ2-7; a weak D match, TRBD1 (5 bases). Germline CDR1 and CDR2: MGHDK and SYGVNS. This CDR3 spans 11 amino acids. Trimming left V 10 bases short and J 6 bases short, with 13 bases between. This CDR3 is CATTRDSEQYF. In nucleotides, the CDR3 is TGTGCCACTACGAGAGACAGCGAGCAGTACTTC.

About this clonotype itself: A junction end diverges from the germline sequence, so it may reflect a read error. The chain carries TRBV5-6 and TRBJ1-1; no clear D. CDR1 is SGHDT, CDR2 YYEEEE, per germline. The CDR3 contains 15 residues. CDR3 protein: CARSHDWGRDTEAFF. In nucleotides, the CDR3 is TGTGCCCGCAGCCACGATTGGGGAAGGGACACTGAAGCTTTCTTT. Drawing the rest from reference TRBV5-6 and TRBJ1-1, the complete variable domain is DAGVTQSPTHLIKTRGQQVTLRCSPKSGHDTVSWYQQALGQGPQFIFQYYEEEERQRGNFPDRFSGHQFPNYSSELNVNALLLGDSALYLCARSHDWGRDTEAFFGQGTRLTVV.

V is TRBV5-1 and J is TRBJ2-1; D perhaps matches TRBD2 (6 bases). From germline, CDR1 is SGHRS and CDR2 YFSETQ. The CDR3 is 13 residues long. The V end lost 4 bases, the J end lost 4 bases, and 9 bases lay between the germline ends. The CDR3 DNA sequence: TGCGCCAGCAGCGTGGACTATTACAATGAGCAGTTCTTC. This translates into CASSVDYYNEQFF.